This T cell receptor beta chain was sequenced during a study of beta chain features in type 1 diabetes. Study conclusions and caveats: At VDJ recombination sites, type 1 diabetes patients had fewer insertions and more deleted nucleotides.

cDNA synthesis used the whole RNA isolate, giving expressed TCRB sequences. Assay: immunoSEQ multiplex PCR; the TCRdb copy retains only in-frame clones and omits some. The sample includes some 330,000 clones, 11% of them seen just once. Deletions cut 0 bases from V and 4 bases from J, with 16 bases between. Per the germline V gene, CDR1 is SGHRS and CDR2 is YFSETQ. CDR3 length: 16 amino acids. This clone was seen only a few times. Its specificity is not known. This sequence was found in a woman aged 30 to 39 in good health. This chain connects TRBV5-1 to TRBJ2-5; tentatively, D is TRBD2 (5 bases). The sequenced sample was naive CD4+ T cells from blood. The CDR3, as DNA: TGCGCCAGCAGCTTGGGTTCGCTAGCCGGAGGAGAGACCCAGTACTTC. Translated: CASSLGSLAGGETQYF.